This TCR beta chain was sequenced during a study of blood T cell repertoires in COVID-19. Germline CDR1 reads SGHVS; CDR2 reads FNYEAQ. V was cut by 5 bases and J by 2 bases, with 9 bases left in between. The CDR3 runs to 13 residues. Using immunoSEQ multiplex PCR, the repertoire was profiled, and TCRdb retains in-frame clones only, with some absent. The table has roughly 100,000 clones, about four fifths seen once; the top ten hold about 5%. Sequenced material: peripheral blood. This TCR came from a man aged 55 to 69 with acute or convalescent COVID-19. The genes are TRBV7-6 and TRBJ1-2; a possible D gene is TRBD1 (5 bases). The CDR3 DNA is TGTGCCAGCAGCCAAGGGGAAAACTATGGCTACACCTTC. This sequence encodes CASSQGENYGYTF.